One sample yielded the 21 T cell receptor beta chains listed below, sequenced in a study of beta chain features in type 1 diabetes. Overall study findings and caveats: TCRB CDR3s were moderately but significantly shorter in Type 1 diabetes patients in all four CD4+ subsets.

Expressed TCRB transcripts were sequenced after all isolated RNA was converted to cDNA. Libraries were prepared by immunoSEQ multiplex PCR; TCRdb keeps only in-frame clonotypes and omits some of them. Found here are hundreds of thousands of clones, about 14% of them singletons; the top ten hold 0.04%. The antigens for these receptors are not known. Sequencing was done on a sample of naive CD4+ T cells from blood. These receptors originate from a man between 18 and 35 years old with type 1 diabetes.

The chain couples TRBV4-2 to TRBJ2-7, with 12 bases aligning to TRBD2. Trimming at V came to 4 bases and at J to 3 bases, leaving 4 bases not matched to a gene. From germline, CDR1 is LGHNA and CDR2 YNFKEQ. This CDR3 contains 15 residues. DNA of the CDR3: TGTGCCAGCAGCCTAGGACTAGCGGGGCGCTACGAGCAGTACTTC. It yields the protein CASSLGLAGRYEQYF.

This sequence joins TRBV10-3 and TRBJ1-1; 8 bases agree with TRBD1. CDR3 length: 17 amino acids. CDR1 and CDR2 (germline): ENHRY, SYGVKD. After removal of 0 bases from V and 4 bases from J, the junction contained 10 bases not matched to a gene. DNA for the CDR3: TGTGCCATCAGTGAGTCCCGGACAGGGCAGAGAGGCACTGAAGCTTTCTTT. Protein product: CAISESRTGQRGTEAFF.

The J gene is TRBJ2-1, the V gene TRBV9, with a possible D match to TRBD2 (5 bases). This CDR3 is built from 15 residues. The V and J ends lost 0 bases and 1 base respectively, with 8 bases between them. Germline CDR1 reads SGDLS; CDR2 reads YYNGEE. The CDR3 coding sequence is TGTGCCAGCAGCGTAGGAGGGCTGTCCTACAATGAGCAGTTCTTC. Its protein product is CASSVGGLSYNEQFF. The full variable domain, completed using reference TRBV9 and TRBJ2-1, is DSGVTQTPKHLITATGQRVTLRCSPRSGDLSVYWYQQSLDQGLQFLIQYYNGEERAKGNILERFSAQQFPDLHSELNLSSLELGDSALYFCASSVGGLSYNEQFFGPGTRLTVL.

This clone was counted only a few times. The J gene is TRBJ1-3, the V gene TRBV9, with TRBD1 matching over 10 bases. The CDR3 is 16 amino acids. Losses at the gene ends were 3 bases for V and 3 bases for J; bases not matched to a gene: 6. Germline-derived CDR1 and CDR2 are SGDLS and YYNGEE. The CDR3 DNA reads TGTGCCAGCAGCGGGGAGACAGGGGGCTTTGGAAACACCATATATTTT. It translates to CASSGETGGFGNTIYF. The variable domain in full, completed from reference TRBV9 and TRBJ1-3, reads DSGVTQTPKHLITATGQRVTLRCSPRSGDLSVYWYQQSLDQGLQFLIQYYNGEERAKGNILERFSAQQFPDLHSELNLSSLELGDSALYFCASSGETGGFGNTIYFGEGSWLTVV.

This sequence joins TRBV4-3 and TRBJ1-6, with D unclear. Trimming stripped 0 bases from V and 6 bases from J, with 9 bases between. The CDR3 runs 15 residues. Germline CDR1 reads LGHNA; CDR2 reads YSLEER. The CDR3 DNA follows: TGCGCCAGCAGCCAAGACGGCCAGGTTAATTCACCCCTCCACTTT. Amino acid sequence: CASSQDGQVNSPLHF.

V usage is TRBV2 and J usage is TRBJ2-1; TRBD1 might be the D (5 bases). The CDR3 spans 17 residues. CDR1 and CDR2 from the germline V gene are SNHLY and FYNNEI. V dropped 7 bases and J dropped 3 bases, with 22 bases sitting between them. The CDR3 sequence is CASTRAGPSLIYNEQFF. CDR3 in DNA: TGTGCCAGCACCCGGGCAGGGCCATCCCTAATCTACAATGAGCAGTTCTTC.

This clone was observed a few times. The chain carries TRBV27 and TRBJ1-6; D gene unclear. The CDR3 contains 13 residues. The germline V gene has CDR1 MNHEY and CDR2 SMNVEV (reference sequence). The ends were cut back, 6 bases at V and 5 bases at J, with 8 bases in the middle. The CDR3 sequence: CASRRRNNSPLHF. CDR3 in DNA: TGTGCCAGCAGACGGCGGAATAATTCACCCCTCCACTTT.

The chain employs TRBV18 and TRBJ1-1; 7 positions match TRBD1. Germline-derived CDR1 and CDR2 are KGHSH and LQKENI. The CDR3 covers 15 residues. The V and J ends lost 5 bases and 3 bases, in that order; junction bases with no gene match: 9. For the CDR3, the DNA is TGTGCCAGCTCAAGGTCAGGGGGTATTGACACTGAAGCTTTCTTT. It translates to CASSRSGGIDTEAFF.

The rearrangement uses TRBV18 and TRBJ2-7; 7 bases map to TRBD2. This CDR3 is built from 14 residues. With 1 base clipped from V and 6 bases from J, the junction kept 6 bases outside the gene matches. Germline V gives CDR1 KGHSH, CDR2 LQKENI. The CDR3 DNA reads as TGTGCCAGCTCACCACGGGAGGGTTTGGGCGAGCAGTACTTC. Protein: CASSPREGLGEQYF.

This clone appeared a few times. The chain carries TRBV13 and TRBJ2-3; no definite D call. Germline CDR1 reads PRHDT; CDR2 reads FYEKMQ (reference sequence). V shed 4 bases and J shed 2 bases, with 7 bases lying between them. The CDR3 spans 13 residues. CDR3 sequence (DNA): TGTGCCAGCAGCTCACCGAACACAGATACGCAGTATTTT. Amino acid sequence: CASSSPNTDTQYF.

The gene calls are TRBV7-9 and TRBJ2-7; TRBD2 agrees at 7 bases. This CDR3 contains 14 residues. V shed 6 bases, J shed 4 bases, and the junction held 9 bases outside the gene matches. CDR1 SEHNR and CDR2 FQNEAQ come from the germline V gene (reference sequence). The CDR3 protein is CASRTQEGGYEQYF. The CDR3 nucleotides are TGTGCCAGCAGGACTCAGGAGGGAGGGTACGAGCAGTACTTC.

This clone was seen a handful of times. The rearrangement links TRBV15 to TRBJ2-1; D is possibly TRBD1 (5 bases). The V end lost 8 bases, the J end lost 6 bases, and 14 bases lay between the germline ends. CDR3 length: 13 residues. CDR1 LNHNV and CDR2 YYDKDF come from the germline V gene (reference sequence). The CDR3 loop is CATGSDKFNEQFF. CDR3 nucleotide sequence: TGTGCCACCGGATCGGACAAATTCAATGAGCAGTTCTTC.

This clone was found a few times. The chain couples TRBV29-1 to TRBJ2-7; weak D call: TRBD2 (6 bases). V dropped 0 bases and J dropped 2 bases, with 23 bases sitting between them. The CDR3 is 18 residues long. CDR1 SQVTM and CDR2 ANQGSEA come from the germline V gene. The CDR3 sequence is CSVEDGLPFGAAPYEQYF. In DNA form, the CDR3 reads TGCAGCGTTGAAGATGGACTACCTTTTGGGGCAGCTCCCTACGAGCAGTACTTC.

The chain recombines TRBV30 with TRBJ2-7; 10 bases align to TRBD1. The CDR3 is made up of 13 amino acids. The V gene's germline CDR1 is GTSNPN and CDR2 SVGIG (reference sequence). The J segment lost 7 bases and the V segment lost 4 bases, leaving 7 bases of the junction unmatched. The CDR3 DNA reads TGTGCCTGGACGAGACAGGGGGCCGGAGAGCAGTACTTC. It is translated as CAWTRQGAGEQYF.

The gene calls are TRBV25-1 and TRBJ2-7; the match to TRBD1 covers 9 bases. The germline V gene has CDR1 MGHDK and CDR2 SYGVNS. The CDR3 has 15 amino acids. Unmatched junction bases numbered 10, after V lost 4 bases and J lost 6 bases. CDR3 sequence: CASSASTGGVREQYF. CDR3 sequence (DNA): TGTGCCAGCAGTGCCTCGACAGGGGGGGTCCGCGAGCAGTACTTC.

The V gene is TRBV18, the J gene TRBJ1-5, with 7 nucleotides matching TRBD1. Germline V CDR1 and CDR2: KGHSH, LQKENI. The trim removed 5 bases at V and 7 bases at J, leaving 5 bases unmatched. The CDR3 is made up of 13 amino acids. CDR3 nucleotides: TGTGCCAGCTCAGACACAGGGGAACAGCCCCAGCATTTT. It is translated as CASSDTGEQPQHF.

The chain joins TRBV5-1 to TRBJ2-6, with D tentatively TRBD1 (6 bases). Per the germline V gene, CDR1 is SGHRS and CDR2 is YFSETQ. This CDR3 spans 17 amino acids. With 0 bases removed from V and 4 bases from J, the gap between germline ends came to 14 bases. This CDR3 reads CASSLGPGAVGANVLTF. CDR3 nucleotides: TGCGCCAGCAGCTTGGGTCCAGGGGCTGTAGGGGCCAACGTCCTGACTTTC. Complete variable domain (other parts from reference TRBV5-1 and TRBJ2-6): KAGVTQTPRYLIKTRGQQVTLSCSPISGHRSVSWYQQTPGQGLQFLFEYFSETQRNKGNFPGRFSGRQFSNSRSEMNVSTLELGDSALYLCASSLGPGAVGANVLTFGAGSRLTVL.

This clone has more than one count but fewer than ten. CDR3 loop: CATSRDAGTSGSSTDTQYF. In DNA, the CDR3 is TGTGCCACCAGCAGAGATGCGGGGACTAGCGGGAGTAGCACAGATACGCAGTATTTT. This chain joins TRBV15 and TRBJ2-3; TRBD2 matches at 14 bases. This CDR3 contains 19 residues. Germline CDR1 LNHNV, CDR2 YYDKDF (reference sequence). J was trimmed by 0 bases and V by 0 bases; bases with no gene match: 5.

This clone turned up a few times. The chain links TRBV5-1 to TRBJ2-1; 7 nucleotides match TRBD2. CDR3 size: 15 residues. Germline values: CDR1 SGHRS, CDR2 YFSETQ. V shed 0 bases, J shed 6 bases, and the junction held 6 bases outside the gene matches. The CDR3 DNA reads TGCGCCAGCAGCTTGGGCGGGAGAATCGGCAATGAGCAGTTCTTC. Amino acids: CASSLGGRIGNEQFF.

This clone appeared a few times. This sample includes further DNA sequences coding for the same CDR3. The gene calls are TRBV30 and TRBJ1-5, with a weak D call TRBD1 (5 bases). The germline V gene encodes CDR1 GTSNPN and CDR2 SVGIG (reference sequence). The ends were cut back, 0 bases at V and 6 bases at J, with 12 bases in the middle. The CDR3 consists of 14 residues. The DNA for the CDR3 is TGTGCCTGGAGTGTACGGGGTGGGGGTCAGCCCCAGCATTTT. This gives the protein CAWSVRGGGQPQHF.

The CDR3 coding sequence is TGTGCCAGCGGCCAGTATGCAACTAATGAAAAACTGTTTTTT. It codes for CASGQYATNEKLFF. The rearrangement joins TRBV25-1 to TRBJ1-4; D ambiguous. The length of the CDR3 is 14 residues. Trimming took off 8 bases at V and 0 bases at J, with 10 bases between the two ends. In germline, CDR1 is MGHDK, CDR2 SYGVNS.